Listed below are T cell receptor beta chains from one sample, sequenced in a study of graft-versus-host responses after intestinal transplantation. The assay was immunoSEQ multiplex PCR, and TCRdb's table has in-frame clones only and misses some. The sample holds under 150,000 clones, 85% to 95% seen once. These receptors have no identified antigens. This material consisted of unstimulated CD8+ T cells sorted from spleen or lymph node cells, taken before intestinal transplant. These receptors were obtained from a human donor who received an intestinal transplant. Each CDR3 is given with its conserved first and last residue. Each record gives: J gene, D gene, clone size, V gene, CDR3 protein, CDR3 DNA. The D gene is left open where the match is weak. The listing skips clone size in some rows; elsewhere it reads once, few, many or a size class.

TRBJ2-1 | NA | NA | TRBV14 | CASSPPGTYNEQFF | TGTGCCAGCAGCCCCCCCGGGACCTACAATGAGCAGTTCTTC
TRBJ2-7 | TRBD1 | NA | TRBV6-1 | CASSWTGSPYEQYF | TGTGCCAGCAGCTGGACAGGGTCCCCCTACGAGCAGTACTTC
TRBJ1-1 | NA | NA | TRBV30 | CAWAVGVPTEAFF | TGTGCCTGGGCTGTGGGGGTACCCACTGAAGCTTTCTTT
TRBJ2-4 | NA | NA | TRBV29-1 | CSMIRGTENIQYF | TGCAGCATGATCCGGGGTACGGAAAACATTCAGTACTTC
TRBJ1-2 | NA | NA | TRBV6-5 | CASSYGRAVYGYTF | TGTGCCAGCAGTTACGGTAGAGCAGTCTATGGCTACACCTTC
TRBJ1-4 | NA | NA | TRBV28 | CASRRDGNNEKLFF | TGTGCCAGCAGGAGGGACGGAAATAATGAAAAACTGTTTTTT
TRBJ2-2 | TRBD1 | once | TRBV9 | CASSVYRGRTGELFF | TGTGCCAGCAGCGTCTACAGGGGGCGGACCGGGGAGCTGTTTTTT
TRBJ2-1 | TRBD1 | NA | TRBV13 | CASSSGGNEQFF | TGTGCCAGCAGTTCAGGGGGCAATGAGCAGTTCTTC
TRBJ2-7 | NA | NA | TRBV19 | CASSVGNAAYEQYF | TGTGCCAGTAGTGTAGGAAATGCGGCCTACGAGCAGTACTTC
TRBJ2-7 | TRBD1 | NA | TRBV6-4 | CASSDSRRGQGASYEQYF | TGTGCCAGCAGTGACTCGAGGCGGGGACAGGGGGCCTCCTACGAGCAGTACTTC
TRBJ1-4 | TRBD1 | NA | TRBV2 | CASTETGSNEKLFF | TGTGCCAGCACCGAGACAGGGAGTAATGAAAAACTGTTTTTT
TRBJ2-7 | NA | NA | TRBV2 | CASSTGRWYEQYF | TGTGCCAGCAGTACGGGACGCTGGTACGAGCAGTACTTC
TRBJ1-2 | NA | NA | TRBV29-1 | CSVEVRGNYGYTF | TGCAGCGTTGAAGTAAGGGGTAACTATGGCTACACCTTC
TRBJ1-1 | NA | NA | TRBV28 | CASYLPSNTEAFF | TGTGCCAGCTACCTACCATCAAACACTGAAGCTTTCTTT
TRBJ2-7 | NA | NA | TRBV5-6 | CASSLGQNTYEQYF | TGTGCCAGCAGCTTGGGGCAGAATACCTACGAGCAGTACTTC
TRBJ2-3 | NA | NA | TRBV6-5 | CASSSSLSTDTQYF | TGTGCCAGCAGCTCGAGTCTAAGCACAGATACGCAGTATTTT
TRBJ2-1 | NA | NA | TRBV4-1 | CASSQSDNEQFF | TGCGCCAGCAGCCAGTCGGACAATGAGCAGTTCTTC
TRBJ2-3 | NA | NA | TRBV15 | CATSRFTGKDTQYF | TGTGCCACCAGCAGATTCACGGGGAAAGATACGCAGTATTTT
TRBJ2-1 | NA | NA | TRBV7-9 | CASSLARTDNEQFF | TGTGCCAGCAGCTTAGCCCGGACCGACAATGAGCAGTTCTTC
TRBJ1-1 | NA | NA | TRBV6-5 | CASSYPVGGNTEAFF | TGTGCCAGCAGTTACCCCGTGGGGGGGAACACTGAAGCTTTCTTT
TRBJ1-2 | NA | once | TRBV28 | CASSPNSAPREGGYTF | TGTGCCAGCAGTCCGAATTCGGCTCCGCGGGAGGGTGGCTACACCTTC
TRBJ2-7 | TRBD2 | NA | TRBV7-9 | CASSLGPTSGPYEQYF | TGTGCCAGCAGCTTAGGACCCACTAGCGGTCCCTACGAGCAGTACTTC
TRBJ1-6 | TRBD1 | NA | TRBV6-1 | CASTFGTANSPLHF | TGTGCCAGTACCTTTGGGACAGCTAATTCACCCCTCCACTTT
TRBJ2-7 | TRBD2 | few | TRBV19 | CASSITSGRDEQYF | TGTGCCAGTAGTATCACTAGCGGGCGGGACGAGCAGTACTTC
TRBJ1-1 | NA | NA | TRBV28 | CASSLSGTGWWGAFF | TGTGCCAGCAGTTTGTCCGGGACGGGGTGGTGGGGAGCTTTCTTT
TRBJ2-7 | TRBD1 | once | TRBV5-4 | CASSLAGTAYEQYF | TGTGCCAGCAGCTTGGCCGGGACAGCCTACGAGCAGTACTTC
TRBJ2-3 | NA | NA | TRBV28 | CASSPLSGVDTQYF | TGTGCCAGCAGCCCCTTATCGGGAGTAGATACGCAGTATTTT
TRBJ2-3 | NA | NA | TRBV27 | CASSSRTFTDTQYF | TGTGCCAGCAGTTCCCGGACTTTCACAGATACGCAGTATTTT